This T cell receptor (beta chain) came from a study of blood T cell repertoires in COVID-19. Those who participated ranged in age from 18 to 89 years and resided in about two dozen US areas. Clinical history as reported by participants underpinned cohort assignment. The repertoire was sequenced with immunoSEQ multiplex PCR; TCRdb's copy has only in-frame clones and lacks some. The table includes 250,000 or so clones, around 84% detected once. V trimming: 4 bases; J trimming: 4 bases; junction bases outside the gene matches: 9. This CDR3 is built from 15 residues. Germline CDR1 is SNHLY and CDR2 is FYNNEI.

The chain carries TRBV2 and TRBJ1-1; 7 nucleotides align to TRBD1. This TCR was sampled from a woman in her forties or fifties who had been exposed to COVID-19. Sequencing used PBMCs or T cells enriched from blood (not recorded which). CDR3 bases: TGTGCCAGCAGTGGGCAGACAGGGCGAAGCACTGAAGCTTTCTTT. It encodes CASSGQTGRSTEAFF.